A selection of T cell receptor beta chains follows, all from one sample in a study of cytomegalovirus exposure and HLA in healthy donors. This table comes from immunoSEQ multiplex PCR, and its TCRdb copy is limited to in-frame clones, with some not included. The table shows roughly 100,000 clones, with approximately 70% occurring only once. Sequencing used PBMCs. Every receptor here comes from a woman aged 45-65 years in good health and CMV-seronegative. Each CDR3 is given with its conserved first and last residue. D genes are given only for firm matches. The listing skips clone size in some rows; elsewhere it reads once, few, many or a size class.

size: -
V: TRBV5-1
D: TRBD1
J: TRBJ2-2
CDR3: CASSTGGSTGELFF
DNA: TGCGCCAGCAGCACAGGGGGAAGCACCGGGGAGCTGTTTTTT

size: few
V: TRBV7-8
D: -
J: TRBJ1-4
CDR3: CASSLELGAGEKLFF
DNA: TGTGCCAGCAGCTTGGAGTTGGGGGCAGGGGAAAAACTGTTTTTT

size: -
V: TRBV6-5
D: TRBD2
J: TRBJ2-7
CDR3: CASSPGLAGAYEQYF
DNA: TGTGCCAGCAGTCCGGGACTAGCGGGAGCTTACGAGCAGTACTTC

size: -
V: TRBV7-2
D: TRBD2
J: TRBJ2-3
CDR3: CASSLAVLAGNTDTQYF
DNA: TGTGCCAGCAGCTTAGCTGTACTAGCGGGAAACACAGATACGCAGTATTTT

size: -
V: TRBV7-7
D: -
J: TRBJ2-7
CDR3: CASSLNPTGYYEQYF
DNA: TGTGCCAGCAGCTTAAACCCCACAGGGTACTACGAGCAGTACTTC

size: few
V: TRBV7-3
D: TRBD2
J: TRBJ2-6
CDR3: CASSLTYGLGLAGESGANVLTF
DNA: TGTGCCAGCAGCTTAACGTATGGGTTAGGACTAGCGGGAGAATCTGGGGCCAACGTCCTGACTTTC

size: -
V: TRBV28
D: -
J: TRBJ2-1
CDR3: CASSLTYDEQFF
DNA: TGTGCCAGCAGTTTAACATACGATGAGCAGTTCTTC

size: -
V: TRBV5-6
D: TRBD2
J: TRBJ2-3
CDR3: CASSLRTSGASDTQYF
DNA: TGTGCCAGCAGCTTGAGGACTAGCGGGGCGTCAGATACGCAGTATTTT

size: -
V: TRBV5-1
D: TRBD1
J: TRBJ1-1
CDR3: CASSSGDRANTEAFF
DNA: TGCGCCAGCAGCTCGGGGGACAGGGCCAACACTGAAGCTTTCTTT

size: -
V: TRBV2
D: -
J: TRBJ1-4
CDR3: CASSQGPLTEKLFF
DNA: TGTGCCAGCAGCCAGGGTCCTTTAACTGAAAAACTGTTTTTT

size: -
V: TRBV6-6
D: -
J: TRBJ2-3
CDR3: CASSPPRIETDTQYF
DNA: TGTGCCAGCAGTCCACCCAGGATTGAGACAGATACGCAGTATTTT